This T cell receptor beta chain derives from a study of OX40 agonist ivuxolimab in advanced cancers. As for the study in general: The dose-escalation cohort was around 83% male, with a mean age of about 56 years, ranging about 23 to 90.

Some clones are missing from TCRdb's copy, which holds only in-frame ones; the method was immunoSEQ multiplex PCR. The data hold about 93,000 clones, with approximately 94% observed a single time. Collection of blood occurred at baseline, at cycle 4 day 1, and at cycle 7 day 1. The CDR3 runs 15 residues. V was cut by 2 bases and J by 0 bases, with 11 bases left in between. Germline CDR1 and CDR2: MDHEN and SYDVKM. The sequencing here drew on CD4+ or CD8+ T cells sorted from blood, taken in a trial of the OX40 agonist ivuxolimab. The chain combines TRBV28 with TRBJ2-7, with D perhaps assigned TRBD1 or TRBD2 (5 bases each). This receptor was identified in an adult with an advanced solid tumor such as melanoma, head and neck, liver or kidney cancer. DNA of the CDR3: TGTGCCAGCAGTTTAATTGAGGGGCGCTCCTACGAGCAGTACTTC. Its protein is CASSLIEGRSYEQYF.